The entry that follows covers one T cell receptor beta chain sequence. This sample was taken from a study of blood T cell repertoires in COVID-19. Study as a whole: PBMCs, B-cell-depleted T cells, or T cells provided the cDNA or gDNA that made up the material.

The length of the CDR3 is 14 residues. V lost 1 base to trimming and J lost 7 bases, with 12 bases between them. Germline CDR1 and CDR2: KGHDR and SFDVKD. In the authors' workflow: Reference gene primer amplification yielded estimated nucleated cell counts. TCRdb's table, derived via immunoSEQ multiplex PCR, lists solely in-frame clones and lacks some. Clonal size and the V and J genes are those of that table, whereas D and trimming came from the DNA. Of a few hundred thousand clones in the sample, over 75% are singletons; the top ten hold roughly 0.8%. The material sequenced was peripheral blood. This clonotype originated in a woman in her twenties or thirties with acute or convalescent COVID-19. The chain uses TRBV24-1 and TRBJ2-5; D uncertain. DNA for the CDR3: TGTGCCACCAGTGATTTTGCCTCTCCAGGGACCCAGTACTTC. Protein product: CATSDFASPGTQYF.